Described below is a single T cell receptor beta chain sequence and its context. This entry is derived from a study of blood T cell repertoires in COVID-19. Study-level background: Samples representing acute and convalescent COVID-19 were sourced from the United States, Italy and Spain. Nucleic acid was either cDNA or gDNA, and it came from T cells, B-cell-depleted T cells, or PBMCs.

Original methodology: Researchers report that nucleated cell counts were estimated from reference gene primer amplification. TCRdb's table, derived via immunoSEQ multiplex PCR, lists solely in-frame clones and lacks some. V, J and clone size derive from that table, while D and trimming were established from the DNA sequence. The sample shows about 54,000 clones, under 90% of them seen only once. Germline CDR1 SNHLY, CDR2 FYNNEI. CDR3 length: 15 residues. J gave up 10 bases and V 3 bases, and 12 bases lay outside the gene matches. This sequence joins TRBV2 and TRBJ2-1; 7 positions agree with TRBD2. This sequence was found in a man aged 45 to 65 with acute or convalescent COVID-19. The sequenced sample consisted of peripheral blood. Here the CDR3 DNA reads TGTGCCAGCAGTGATCCGGCTAGCGGCAGAGCGGAGCAGTTCTTC. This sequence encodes CASSDPASGRAEQFF.